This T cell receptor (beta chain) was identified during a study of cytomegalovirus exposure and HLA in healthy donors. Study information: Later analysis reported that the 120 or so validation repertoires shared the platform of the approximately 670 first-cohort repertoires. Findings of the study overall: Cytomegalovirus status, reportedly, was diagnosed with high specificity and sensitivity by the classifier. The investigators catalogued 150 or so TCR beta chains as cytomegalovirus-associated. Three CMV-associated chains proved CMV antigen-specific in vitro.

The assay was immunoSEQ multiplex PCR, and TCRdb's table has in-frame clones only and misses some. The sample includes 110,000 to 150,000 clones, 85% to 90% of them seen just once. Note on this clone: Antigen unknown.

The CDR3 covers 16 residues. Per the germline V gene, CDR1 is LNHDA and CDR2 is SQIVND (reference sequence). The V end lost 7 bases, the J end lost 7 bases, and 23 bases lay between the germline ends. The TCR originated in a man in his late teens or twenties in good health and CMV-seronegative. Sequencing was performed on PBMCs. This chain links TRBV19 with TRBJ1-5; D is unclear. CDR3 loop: CASMNAATYSWQPQHF. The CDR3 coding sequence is TGTGCCAGTATGAATGCGGCAACCTATTCTTGGCAGCCCCAGCATTTT.